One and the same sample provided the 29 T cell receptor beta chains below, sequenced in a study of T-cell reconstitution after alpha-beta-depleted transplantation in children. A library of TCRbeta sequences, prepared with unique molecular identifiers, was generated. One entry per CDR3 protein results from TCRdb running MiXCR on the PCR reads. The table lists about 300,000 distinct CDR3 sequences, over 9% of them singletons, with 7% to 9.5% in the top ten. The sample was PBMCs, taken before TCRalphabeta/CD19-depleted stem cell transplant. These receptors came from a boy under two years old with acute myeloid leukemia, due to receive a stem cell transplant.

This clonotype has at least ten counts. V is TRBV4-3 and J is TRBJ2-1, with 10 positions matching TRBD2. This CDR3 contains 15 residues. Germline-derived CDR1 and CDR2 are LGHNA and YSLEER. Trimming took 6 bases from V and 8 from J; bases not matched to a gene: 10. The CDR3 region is CASRPPSGSRDEQFF. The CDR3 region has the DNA TGCGCCAGCAGGCCGCCTAGCGGGAGTCGCGATGAGCAGTTCTTC.

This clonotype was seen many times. CDR3 loop: CATSRKRGDIQYF. CDR3 sequence (DNA): TGTGCCACCAGCAGAAAGAGGGGTGACATTCAGTACTTC. The rearrangement links TRBV15 to TRBJ2-4, with D perhaps given as TRBD1 or TRBD2 (5 bases each). The CDR3 has 13 amino acids. Per the germline V gene, CDR1 is LNHNV and CDR2 is YYDKDF (reference sequence). Trimming left V 2 bases short and J 8 bases short, with 10 bases between.

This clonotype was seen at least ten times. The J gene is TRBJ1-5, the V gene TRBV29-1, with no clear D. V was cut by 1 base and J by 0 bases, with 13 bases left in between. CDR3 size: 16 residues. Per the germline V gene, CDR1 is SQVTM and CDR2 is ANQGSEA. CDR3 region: CSVEVGSRYSNQPQHF. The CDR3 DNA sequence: TGCAGCGTTGAAGTGGGCAGCCGATATAGCAATCAGCCCCAGCATTTT.

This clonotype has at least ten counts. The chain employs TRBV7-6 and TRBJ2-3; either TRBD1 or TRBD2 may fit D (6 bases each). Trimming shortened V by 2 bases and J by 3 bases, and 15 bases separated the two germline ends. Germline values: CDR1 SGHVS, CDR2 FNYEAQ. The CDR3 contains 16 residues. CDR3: CASSLNWRGKTDTQYF. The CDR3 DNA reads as TGTGCCAGCAGCTTAAATTGGAGGGGGAAGACAGATACGCAGTATTTT.

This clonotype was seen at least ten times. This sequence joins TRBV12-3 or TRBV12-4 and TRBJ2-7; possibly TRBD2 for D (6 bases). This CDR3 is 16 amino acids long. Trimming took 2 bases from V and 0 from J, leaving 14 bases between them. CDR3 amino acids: CASSLRAGSTSYEQYF. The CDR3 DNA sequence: TGTGCCAGCAGTTTACGGGCGGGGTCGACCTCCTACGAGCAGTACTTC.

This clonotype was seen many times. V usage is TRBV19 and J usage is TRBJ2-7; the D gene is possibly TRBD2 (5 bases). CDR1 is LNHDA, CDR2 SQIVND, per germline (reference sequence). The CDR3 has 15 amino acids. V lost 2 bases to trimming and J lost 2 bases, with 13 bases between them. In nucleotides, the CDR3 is TGTGCCAGTAGTATAAGCGGAGGACCCACCTACGAGCAGTACTTC. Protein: CASSISGGPTYEQYF.

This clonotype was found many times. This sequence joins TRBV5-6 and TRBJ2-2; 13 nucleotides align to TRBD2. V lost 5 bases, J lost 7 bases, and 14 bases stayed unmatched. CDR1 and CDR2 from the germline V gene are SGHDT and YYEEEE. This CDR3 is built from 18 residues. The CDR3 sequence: CASSPGLAGHIIGGELFF. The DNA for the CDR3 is TGTGCCAGCAGTCCGGGACTAGCGGGACATATCATAGGCGGGGAGCTGTTTTTT.

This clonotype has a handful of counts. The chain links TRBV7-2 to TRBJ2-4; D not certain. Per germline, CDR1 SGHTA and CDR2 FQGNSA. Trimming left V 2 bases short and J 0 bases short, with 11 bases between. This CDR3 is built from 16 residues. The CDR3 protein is CASSLQPFLAKNIQYF. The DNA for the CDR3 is TGTGCCAGCAGCTTACAGCCTTTCCTAGCCAAAAACATTCAGTACTTC. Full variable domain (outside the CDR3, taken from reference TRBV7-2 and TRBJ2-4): GAGVSQSPSNKVTEKGKDVELRCDPISGHTALYWYRQSLGQGLEFLIYFQGNSAPDKSGLPSDRFSAERTGGSVSTLTIQRTQQEDSAVYLCASSLQPFLAKNIQYFGAGTRLSVL.

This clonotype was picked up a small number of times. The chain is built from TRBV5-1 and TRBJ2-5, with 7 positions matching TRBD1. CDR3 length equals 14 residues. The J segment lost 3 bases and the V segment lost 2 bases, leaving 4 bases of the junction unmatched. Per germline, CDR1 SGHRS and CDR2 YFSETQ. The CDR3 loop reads CASSFPGQKETQYF. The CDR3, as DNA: TGCGCCAGCAGCTTTCCGGGACAGAAAGAGACCCAGTACTTC.

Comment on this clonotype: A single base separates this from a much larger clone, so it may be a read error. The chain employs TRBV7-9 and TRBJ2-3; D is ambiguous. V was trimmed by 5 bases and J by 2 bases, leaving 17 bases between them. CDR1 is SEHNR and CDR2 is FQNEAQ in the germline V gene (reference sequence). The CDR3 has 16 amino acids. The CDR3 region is CASSLIPHYFTDTQYF. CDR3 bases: TGTGCCAGCAGCCTAATCCCCCATTACTTCACAGATACGCAGTATTTT.

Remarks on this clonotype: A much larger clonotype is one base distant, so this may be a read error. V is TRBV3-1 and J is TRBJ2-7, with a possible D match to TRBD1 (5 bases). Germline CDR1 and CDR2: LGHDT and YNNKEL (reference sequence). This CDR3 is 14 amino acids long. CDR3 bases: TGTACCAGCAGCCAAGGCCCAGGGCCCTACGAGCAGTACTTC. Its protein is CTSSQGPGPYEQYF.

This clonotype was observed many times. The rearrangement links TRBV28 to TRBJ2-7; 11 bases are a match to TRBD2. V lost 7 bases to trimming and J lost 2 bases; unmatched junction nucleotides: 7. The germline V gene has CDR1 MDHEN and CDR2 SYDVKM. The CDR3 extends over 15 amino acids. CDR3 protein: CASTPTSGVTYEQYF. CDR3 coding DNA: TGTGCCAGCACCCCGACTAGCGGGGTAACCTACGAGCAGTACTTC.

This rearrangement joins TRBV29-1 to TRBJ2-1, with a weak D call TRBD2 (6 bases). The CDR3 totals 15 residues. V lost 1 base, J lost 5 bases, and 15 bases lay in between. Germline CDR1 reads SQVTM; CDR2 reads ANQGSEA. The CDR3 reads CSVEGLVRKDNEQFF. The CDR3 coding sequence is TGCAGCGTTGAAGGACTAGTGAGGAAAGACAATGAGCAGTTCTTC.

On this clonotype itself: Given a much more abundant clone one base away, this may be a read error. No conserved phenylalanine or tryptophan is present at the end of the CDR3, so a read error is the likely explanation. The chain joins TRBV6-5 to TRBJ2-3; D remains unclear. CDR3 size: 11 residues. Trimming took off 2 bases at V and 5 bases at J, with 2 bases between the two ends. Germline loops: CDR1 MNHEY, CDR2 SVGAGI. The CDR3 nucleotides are TGTGCCAGCAGTTACCAAGATACGCAGTATTGT. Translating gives CASSYQDTQYC.

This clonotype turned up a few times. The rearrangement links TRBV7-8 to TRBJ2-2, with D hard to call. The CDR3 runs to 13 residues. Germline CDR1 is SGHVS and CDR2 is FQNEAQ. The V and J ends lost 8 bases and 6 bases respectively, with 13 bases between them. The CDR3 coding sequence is TGTGCCAGCGGCCGGCTTTCCGCCGGGGAGCTGTTTTTT. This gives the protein CASGRLSAGELFF.

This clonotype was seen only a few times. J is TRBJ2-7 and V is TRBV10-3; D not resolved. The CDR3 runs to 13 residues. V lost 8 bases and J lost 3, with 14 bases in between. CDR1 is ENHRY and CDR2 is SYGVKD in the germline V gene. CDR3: CAILGPPGYEQYF. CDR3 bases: TGTGCCATCCTCGGCCCGCCGGGCTACGAGCAGTACTTC.

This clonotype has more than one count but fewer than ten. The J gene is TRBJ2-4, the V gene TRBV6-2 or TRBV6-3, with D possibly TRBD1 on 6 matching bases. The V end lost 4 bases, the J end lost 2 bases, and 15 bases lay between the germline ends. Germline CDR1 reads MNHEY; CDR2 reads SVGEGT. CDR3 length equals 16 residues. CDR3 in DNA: TGTGCCAGCAGTTCACAGGGAAGTGGGACCAAAAACATTCAGTACTTC. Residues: CASSSQGSGTKNIQYF.

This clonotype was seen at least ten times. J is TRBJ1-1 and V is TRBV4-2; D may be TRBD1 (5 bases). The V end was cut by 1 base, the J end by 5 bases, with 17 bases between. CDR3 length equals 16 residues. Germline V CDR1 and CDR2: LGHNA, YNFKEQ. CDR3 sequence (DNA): TGTGCCAGCAGCCAAGCGTCCTACGGGGGAGGAACTGAAGCTTTCTTT. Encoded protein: CASSQASYGGGTEAFF.

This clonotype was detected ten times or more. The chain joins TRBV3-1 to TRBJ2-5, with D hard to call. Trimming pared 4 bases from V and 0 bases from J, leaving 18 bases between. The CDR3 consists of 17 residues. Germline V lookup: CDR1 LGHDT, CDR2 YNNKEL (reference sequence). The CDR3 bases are TGTGCCAGCAGCCCGCAATTCCTCCCTGCAAACCAAGAGACCCAGTACTTC. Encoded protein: CASSPQFLPANQETQYF.

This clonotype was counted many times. This chain's CDR3 is CASSKEVKGVREKLFF. As DNA, the CDR3 is TGCGCCAGCTCTAAGGAGGTCAAGGGGGTCCGCGAAAAACTGTTTTTT. The chain joins TRBV10-2 to TRBJ1-4, with D possibly being TRBD1 (6 bases). V lost 8 bases to trimming and J lost 8 bases, with 24 bases between them. CDR1 is WSHSY, CDR2 SAAADI, per germline. This CDR3 comprises 16 residues.

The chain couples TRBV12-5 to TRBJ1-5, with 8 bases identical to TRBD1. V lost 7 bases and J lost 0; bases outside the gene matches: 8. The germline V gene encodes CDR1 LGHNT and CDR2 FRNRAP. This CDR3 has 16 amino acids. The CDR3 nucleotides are TGTGCTAGTGTTTCCCAGGGGGCGGTTAGCAATCAGCCCCAGCATTTT. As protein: CASVSQGAVSNQPQHF. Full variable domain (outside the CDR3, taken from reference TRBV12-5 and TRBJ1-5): DARVTQTPRHKVTEMGQEVTMRCQPILGHNTVFWYRQTMMQGLELLAYFRNRAPLDDSGMPKDRFSAEMPDATLATLKIQPSEPRDSAVYFCASVSQGAVSNQPQHFGDGTRLSIL.

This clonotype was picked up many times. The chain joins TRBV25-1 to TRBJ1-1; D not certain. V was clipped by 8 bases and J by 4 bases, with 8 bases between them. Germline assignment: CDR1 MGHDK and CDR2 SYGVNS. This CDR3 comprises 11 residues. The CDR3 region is CASQIGTEAFF. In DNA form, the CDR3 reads TGTGCCAGCCAAATTGGCACTGAAGCTTTCTTT. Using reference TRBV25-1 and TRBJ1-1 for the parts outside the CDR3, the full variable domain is EADIYQTPRYLVIGTGKKITLECSQTMGHDKMYWYQQDPGMELHLIHYSYGVNSTEKGDLSSESTVSRIRTEHFPLTLESARPSHTSQYLCASQIGTEAFFGQGTRLTVV.

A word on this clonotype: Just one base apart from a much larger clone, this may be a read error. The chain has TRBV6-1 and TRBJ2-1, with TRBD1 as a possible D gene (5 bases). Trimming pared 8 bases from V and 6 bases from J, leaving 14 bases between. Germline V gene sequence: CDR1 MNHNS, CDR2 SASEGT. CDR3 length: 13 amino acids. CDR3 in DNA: TGTGCCAGCTTTCAAAGGGGAACCAATGAGCAGTTCTTC. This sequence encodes CASFQRGTNEQFF.

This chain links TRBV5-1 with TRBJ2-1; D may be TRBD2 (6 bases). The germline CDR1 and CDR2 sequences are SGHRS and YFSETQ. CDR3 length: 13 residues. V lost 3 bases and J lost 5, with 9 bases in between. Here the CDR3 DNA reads TGCGCCAGCAGCTCCGGGGGAAACAATGAGCAGTTCTTC. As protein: CASSSGGNNEQFF. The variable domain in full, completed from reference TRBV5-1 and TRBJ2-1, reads KAGVTQTPRYLIKTRGQQVTLSCSPISGHRSVSWYQQTPGQGLQFLFEYFSETQRNKGNFPGRFSGRQFSNSRSEMNVSTLELGDSALYLCASSSGGNNEQFFGPGTRLTVL.

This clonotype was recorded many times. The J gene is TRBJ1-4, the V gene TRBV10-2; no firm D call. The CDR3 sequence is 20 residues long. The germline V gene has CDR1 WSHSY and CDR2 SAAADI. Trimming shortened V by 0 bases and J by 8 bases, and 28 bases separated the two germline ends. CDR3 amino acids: CASSESPSMGWRTQGEKLFF. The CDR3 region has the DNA TGCGCCAGCAGTGAGTCCCCCTCGATGGGGTGGCGGACTCAAGGGGAAAAACTGTTTTTT.

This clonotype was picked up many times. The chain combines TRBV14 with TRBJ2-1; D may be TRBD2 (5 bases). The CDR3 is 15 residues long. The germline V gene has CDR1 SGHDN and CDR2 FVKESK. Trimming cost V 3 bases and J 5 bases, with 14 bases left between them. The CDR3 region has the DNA TGTGCCAGCAGCCACATCCAGCGGAGCCACAATGAGCAGTTCTTC. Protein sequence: CASSHIQRSHNEQFF.

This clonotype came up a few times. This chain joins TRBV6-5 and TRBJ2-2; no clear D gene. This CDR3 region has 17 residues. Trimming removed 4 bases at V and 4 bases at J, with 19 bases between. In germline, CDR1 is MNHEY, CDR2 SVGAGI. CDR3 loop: CASSLGIGVPGTGELFF. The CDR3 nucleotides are TGTGCCAGCAGTTTGGGGATTGGTGTGCCGGGCACCGGGGAGCTGTTTTTT.

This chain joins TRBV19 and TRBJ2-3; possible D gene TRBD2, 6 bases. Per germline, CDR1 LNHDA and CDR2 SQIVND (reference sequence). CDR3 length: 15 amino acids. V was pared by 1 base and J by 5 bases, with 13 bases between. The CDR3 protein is CASSIVRWRGDTQYF. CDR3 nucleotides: TGTGCCAGTAGTATAGTGCGATGGAGGGGAGATACGCAGTATTTT. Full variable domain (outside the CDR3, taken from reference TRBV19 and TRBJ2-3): DGGITQSPKYLFRKEGQNVTLSCEQNLNHDAMYWYRQDPGQGLRLIYYSQIVNDFQKGDIAEGYSVSREKKESFPLTVTSAQKNPTAFYLCASSIVRWRGDTQYFGPGTRLTVL.

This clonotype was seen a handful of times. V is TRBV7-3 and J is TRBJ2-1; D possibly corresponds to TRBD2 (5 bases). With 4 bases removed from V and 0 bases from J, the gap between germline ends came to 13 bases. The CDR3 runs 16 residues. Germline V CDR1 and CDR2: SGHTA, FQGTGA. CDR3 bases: TGTGCCAGCAGCTCGAGACTATTTAGCTCCTACAATGAGCAGTTCTTC. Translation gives CASSSRLFSSYNEQFF.